This entry concerns a single T cell receptor (beta chain). Its specificity is unknown. The data derive from a study of T cells after yellow fever vaccination. Study-level points and caveats: Clones that expanded after primary vaccination mostly reappeared after the booster (around 96% CD4, approximately 87% CD8).

J lost 5 bases, V lost 5 bases, and 6 bases had no gene match. From germline, CDR1 is SGHRS and CDR2 YFSETQ. This CDR3 has 15 residues. The 5'RACE template-switching step produced TCR cDNA and added a universal primer site and UMIs. From the 5' RACE reads, TCRdb called clonotypes with MiXCR, one entry per CDR3 protein. The sample consists of under 600,000 distinct CDR3 sequences, roughly 13% of them appearing once. The TCR originated in a man in his thirties or forties who received the YFV17D yellow fever vaccine. The chain recombines TRBV5-1 with TRBJ2-1, with 11 bases aligning to TRBD2. Sequencing was performed on PBMCs, taken on the day of the yellow fever booster vaccination. CDR3 DNA sequence: TGCGCCAGCAGACCTGGGACTAGCGGAAACAATGAGCAGTTCTTC. This translates into CASRPGTSGNNEQFF.